Shown below are 25 T cell receptor beta chains from a single sample sequenced in a study of metastatic and nonmetastatic thyroid tumors. TCRdb redid the clone calls on the PCR reads using MiXCR. The sample shows 35,000 to 50,000 clones, about 14% of them seen only once. Treatment of any kind had been given to no patient before thyroid surgery. The sequenced sample consisted of blood. The receptors come from a female donor with papillary thyroid cancer or a benign thyroid nodule (not recorded which). Some clones in this sample may be carry-over from other donors' samples.

This clone was recorded at least ten times. The same CDR3 is also encoded by other DNA sequences in this sample. The chain recombines TRBV29-1 with TRBJ2-1; D is possibly TRBD2 (6 bases). The CDR3 is made up of 14 amino acids. V dropped 6 bases and J dropped 3 bases, with 15 bases sitting between them. Germline CDR1 SQVTM, CDR2 ANQGSEA. CDR3 region: CSVPSDYIYNEQFF. DNA for the CDR3: TGCAGCGTCCCTAGCGACTACATCTACAATGAGCAGTTCTTC.

This clone was seen a few times. Distinct nucleotide sequences in the sample also encode this CDR3. The chain has TRBV6-1 and TRBJ2-2; D might be TRBD1 or TRBD2, each matching 5 bases. V lost 6 bases and J 0 bases, leaving 8 bases between the germline ends. Germline V lookup: CDR1 MNHNS, CDR2 SASEGT. The CDR3 runs to 14 residues. The CDR3 is CASSGTANTGELFF. In DNA, the CDR3 is TGTGCCAGCAGCGGGACGGCGAACACCGGGGAGCTGTTTTTT.

This clone was observed at least ten times. This sequence joins TRBV28 and TRBJ2-1; D assignment may be TRBD1 or TRBD2 (5 bases each). V dropped 5 bases and J dropped 2 bases, with 16 bases sitting between them. Germline CDR1 is MDHEN and CDR2 is SYDVKM. The CDR3 consists of 16 residues. This chain's CDR3 is CASSPSWGMTYNEQFF. DNA for the CDR3: TGTGCCAGCAGTCCCTCTTGGGGGATGACCTACAATGAGCAGTTCTTC.

This clone was seen ten or more times. The rearrangement links TRBV18 to TRBJ1-2; D possibly corresponds to TRBD1 (6 bases). The germline V gene encodes CDR1 KGHSH and CDR2 LQKENI. V shed 5 bases and J shed 5 bases, with 12 bases lying between them. The CDR3 has 13 residues. Written as DNA, the CDR3 is TGTGCCAGCTCATTAGACAGGATTTATGGCTACACCTTC. This encodes CASSLDRIYGYTF.

This clone was observed at least ten times. This chain uses TRBV7-9 with TRBJ2-1; D possibly corresponds to TRBD1 (5 bases). V was clipped by 4 bases and J by 7 bases, with 20 bases between them. From germline, CDR1 is SEHNR and CDR2 FQNEAQ (reference sequence). This CDR3 comprises 16 residues. For the CDR3, the DNA is TGTGCCAGCAGCTCCCGACGGCCAACTACAGGTAATGAGCAGTTCTTC. Translating gives CASSSRRPTTGNEQFF.

With regard to this clone: A much larger clone lies a single base off, so this may be a read error. The chain uses TRBV3-1 and TRBJ1-1; D unclear. This CDR3 spans 12 amino acids. V lost 4 bases to trimming and J lost 7 bases, with 10 bases between them. CDR1 LGHDT and CDR2 YNNKEL come from the germline V gene (reference sequence). The chain's CDR3 is CASSLRHLEAFF. The CDR3, as DNA: TGTGCCAGCAGCCTTCGACACCTTGAAGCTTTCTTT.

This clone was recorded at least ten times. The CDR3 here is CAIRRPEAYEQYF. The DNA for the CDR3 is TGTGCCATCAGGCGCCCGGAAGCCTACGAGCAGTACTTC. This chain connects TRBV10-3 to TRBJ2-7; unclear D gene. CDR3 length: 13 residues. The V gene's germline CDR1 is ENHRY and CDR2 SYGVKD. V was clipped by 6 bases and J by 2 bases, with 11 bases between them.

CDR3 sequence reads: CASSSFSRGNTEAFF. In DNA form, the CDR3 reads TGTGCCAGCAGTTCGTTCTCTAGGGGGAACACTGAAGCTTTCTTT. The V call is TRBV6-5, the J call TRBJ1-1, with a weak D call TRBD1 (5 bases). This CDR3 is built from 15 residues. Germline CDR1 reads MNHEY; CDR2 reads SVGAGI. V was pared by 4 bases and J by 1 base, with 13 bases between.

This clone appeared many times. A much more abundant neighbour one base away suggests this may be a read error. The chain has TRBV12-3 or TRBV12-4 and TRBJ1-3; no definite D call. This CDR3 contains 11 residues. The V end lost 11 bases, the J end lost 6 bases, and 11 bases lay between the germline ends. The CDR3 region has the DNA TGTGCCGGCACCCTAATAAACACCATATATTTT. Its translation: CAGTLINTIYF.

This clone occurred a few times. The chain uses TRBV28 and TRBJ1-5; the D gene is possibly TRBD1 (5 bases). The CDR3 sequence is 15 residues long. CDR1 MDHEN and CDR2 SYDVKM come from the germline V gene. V was cut by 6 bases and J by 9 bases, with 21 bases left in between. Here the CDR3 DNA reads TGTGCCAGCAGACCCTCGGGACCTGCTTTGCCGCCCCAGCATTTT. This encodes CASRPSGPALPPQHF.

This clone was seen only a few times. The V and J genes are TRBV6-1 and TRBJ1-3; 7 nucleotides match TRBD1. The ends lost 5 bases at V and 2 bases at J; junction bases unmatched: 3. This CDR3 region has 14 residues. Germline V gives CDR1 MNHNS, CDR2 SASEGT. CDR3 sequence: CASSPDRAGNTIYF. The CDR3 coding sequence is TGTGCCAGCAGTCCTGACAGGGCTGGAAACACCATATATTTT.

Within the sample, this clone is medium-sized. The J gene is TRBJ2-1, the V gene TRBV6-2 or TRBV6-3; no reliable D call. Germline loops: CDR1 MNHEY, CDR2 SVGEGT. V lost 2 bases to trimming and J lost 0 bases, with 11 bases between them. CDR3 length: 16 amino acids. CDR3 in amino acids: CASSYLRAFSYNEQFF. DNA of the CDR3: TGTGCCAGCAGTTACCTTCGAGCGTTCTCCTACAATGAGCAGTTCTTC.

This chain connects TRBV6-1 to TRBJ2-7; D is tentatively TRBD1 or TRBD2 (5 bases each). Trimming removed 5 bases from V and 9 bases from J, with 17 bases in between. The CDR3 is 13 amino acids. Per germline, CDR1 MNHNS and CDR2 SASEGT. CDR3 in DNA: TGTGCCAGCAGTACCGGGACCAGTTCGGGGCAGTACTTC. As protein: CASSTGTSSGQYF.

The table lists this clone with many counts. This chain joins TRBV6-1 and TRBJ2-1; no clear D gene. The CDR3 consists of 13 residues. The ends were cut back, 8 bases at V and 4 bases at J, with 12 bases in the middle. Germline CDR1 is MNHNS and CDR2 is SASEGT. CDR3 loop: CASPDILYNEQFF. The CDR3 DNA follows: TGTGCCAGCCCAGACATATTATACAATGAGCAGTTCTTC.

This clone was detected many times. The chain has TRBV6-1 and TRBJ1-1; D uncertain. V dropped 6 bases and J dropped 5 bases, with 16 bases sitting between them. The CDR3 spans 14 residues. From germline, CDR1 is MNHNS and CDR2 SASEGT. CDR3 bases: TGTGCCAGCAGACTTCTAGGAACGGGGACTGAAGCTTTCTTT. This gives the protein CASRLLGTGTEAFF.

This clone came up a few times. Since a much larger clone is just one base distant, this may be a read error. The J gene is TRBJ2-7, the V gene TRBV15; 9 nucleotides align to TRBD1. Germline assignment: CDR1 LNHNV and CDR2 YYDKDF (reference sequence). The CDR3 runs 15 residues. Written as DNA, the CDR3 is TGTGCCACCAACAGAGAACGGGACAGGGCCTATGAGCAGTACTTC. It encodes CATNRERDRAYEQYF.

The chain uses TRBV20-1 and TRBJ1-6; 9 nucleotides match TRBD1. Germline V gives CDR1 DFQATT, CDR2 SNEGSKA (reference sequence). The CDR3 loop spans 14 amino acids. J was trimmed by 7 bases and V by 3 bases; bases with no gene match: 4. CDR3 amino acids: CSASGGQGNSPLHF. CDR3 DNA sequence: TGCAGTGCTAGTGGAGGACAGGGGAATTCACCCCTCCACTTT.

This clone was seen at least ten times. The chain uses TRBV28 and TRBJ1-5; D is ambiguous. Germline V gives CDR1 MDHEN, CDR2 SYDVKM. Trimming shortened V by 6 bases and J by 7 bases, and 13 bases separated the two germline ends. The CDR3 runs to 13 residues. CDR3 nucleotides: TGTGCCAGCAGGACTCAAGCGGACCAGCCCCAGCATTTT. The encoded protein is CASRTQADQPQHF.

This clone was detected ten times or more. The chain employs TRBV20-1 and TRBJ2-7, with 9 nucleotides matching TRBD2. The CDR3 totals 14 residues. CDR1 is DFQATT and CDR2 is SNEGSKA in the germline V gene (reference sequence). After removal of 6 bases from V and 3 bases from J, the junction contained 9 bases not matched to a gene. CDR3 coding DNA: TGCAGTGCCCGCCCACCAGCGGGGGGCTACGAGCAGTACTTC. Residues: CSARPPAGGYEQYF.

This clone was observed at least ten times. The rearrangement uses TRBV5-1 and TRBJ2-1; D might be TRBD1 (5 bases). The germline V and J ends were trimmed by 0 bases and 4 bases, with 8 bases remaining between them. CDR1 SGHRS and CDR2 YFSETQ come from the germline V gene. This CDR3 spans 14 amino acids. The CDR3 here is CASSLDTGYNEQFF. The CDR3 region has the DNA TGCGCCAGCAGCTTGGACACAGGTTACAATGAGCAGTTCTTC.

By proportion, this clone is medium-sized (0.01 to 0.1%). In DNA, the CDR3 is TGTGCCAGCAGTTATCTCCAGGGGGCACATGGTAATGAGCAGTTCTTC. Amino acids: CASSYLQGAHGNEQFF. The rearrangement joins TRBV6-5 to TRBJ2-1; 8 nucleotides agree with TRBD1. V gave up 3 bases and J gave up 7 bases; unmatched junction bases: 11. Germline V gene sequence: CDR1 MNHEY, CDR2 SVGAGI. The CDR3 has 16 amino acids.

In this sample, this clone turned up a few times. CDR3 DNA sequence: TGTGCCTGGAGTCAAGAAAGGAAGAAAACTTTCTTT. Encoded protein: CAWSQERKKTFF. The V gene is TRBV30, the J gene TRBJ1-1; unclear D gene. The V and J ends lost 2 bases and 12 bases respectively, with 16 bases between them. The CDR3 contains 12 residues. CDR1 is GTSNPN and CDR2 is SVGIG in the germline V gene (reference sequence).

This clone has ten or more counts. This chain connects TRBV7-3 to TRBJ2-1; D is possibly TRBD1 (6 bases). Germline V gene sequence: CDR1 SGHTA, CDR2 FQGTGA. The CDR3 is 15 amino acids. V was clipped by 2 bases and J by 5 bases, with 13 bases between them. The CDR3 region is CASSLAGARNNEQFF. The CDR3 DNA sequence: TGTGCCAGCAGCTTAGCAGGGGCGAGGAACAATGAGCAGTTCTTC.

This clone was detected many times. This chain connects TRBV9 to TRBJ1-2; D gene ambiguous. The germline V gene encodes CDR1 SGDLS and CDR2 YYNGEE. V gave up 4 bases and J gave up 3 bases, with 4 bases separating them. The CDR3 consists of 11 residues. The CDR3 loop is CASSRDYGYTF. Written as DNA, the CDR3 is TGTGCCAGCAGCAGGGACTATGGCTACACCTTC.

The rearrangement links TRBV5-4 to TRBJ1-3; a possible D gene is TRBD1 (6 bases). Germline lookup yields CDR1 SGHNT and CDR2 YYREEE (reference sequence). The CDR3 runs to 16 residues. Trimming removed 4 bases at V and 0 bases at J, with 14 bases between. CDR3 region: CASSPPGHSSGNTIYF. CDR3 sequence (DNA): TGTGCCAGCAGCCCGCCGGGACACAGCTCTGGAAACACCATATATTTT.